A single sample gave rise to the 14 T cell receptor beta chains below, sequenced in a study of T and B cells in COVID-19 patients. TRB was amplified from around 250-460 ng of blood genomic DNA. Multiplex PCR with BIOMED2 TRB-A/B primer pools amplified TRB rearrangements. TCRdb reanalysed the multiplex PCR reads using MiXCR and keeps one entry per CDR3 protein. The sample records thousands of distinct CDR3 sequences, about 24% being singletons. Material: blood. These TCRs come from a human donor with active COVID-19.

This clonotype is medium-sized by share. V and J are TRBV6-5 and TRBJ2-7, with 7 bases fitting TRBD2. V lost 0 bases to trimming and J lost 7 bases; unmatched junction nucleotides: 6. CDR1 is MNHEY and CDR2 is SVGAGI in the germline V gene. CDR3 length: 14 residues. CDR3 sequence reads: CASSYSTVGGEQYF. CDR3 nucleotides: TGTGCCAGCAGTTACTCGACGGTGGGGGGGGAGCAGTACTTC.

The chain recombines TRBV6-4 with TRBJ1-2; 8 bases are a match to TRBD1. After removal of 5 bases from V and 4 bases from J, the junction contained 9 bases not matched to a gene. This CDR3 is 15 amino acids long. Germline V gene data show CDR1 as MRHNA and CDR2 as SNTAGT. The CDR3, as DNA: TGTGCCAGCAGTTCCGGGACAGGAGCCTCCTATGGCTACACCTTC. It encodes CASSSGTGASYGYTF.

The chain is built from TRBV4-3 and TRBJ1-6; 9 bases match TRBD1. V lost 6 bases, J lost 5 bases, and 2 bases stayed unmatched. Germline CDR1 reads LGHNA; CDR2 reads YSLEER. This CDR3 region has 14 residues. The CDR3: CASRRQGDNSPLHF. Written as DNA, the CDR3 is TGCGCCAGCAGGCGACAGGGGGATAATTCACCCCTCCACTTT.

Sample share makes this clonotype medium-sized. CDR3 nucleotide sequence: TGTGCCAGTAGTATAGATAACGGGCCAGGGGAGCTGTTTTTT. Translating it yields CASSIDNGPGELFF. This chain links TRBV19 with TRBJ2-2; D is unclear. This CDR3 is 14 amino acids long. Germline assignment: CDR1 LNHDA and CDR2 SQIVND (reference sequence). With 0 bases removed from V and 8 bases from J, the gap between germline ends came to 10 bases.

The gene calls are TRBV27 and TRBJ2-3; 10 bases map to TRBD1. The CDR3 is 17 residues long. With 5 bases clipped from V and 1 base from J, the junction kept 9 bases outside the gene matches. CDR1 is MNHEY and CDR2 is SMNVEV in the germline V gene (reference sequence). The CDR3 DNA is TGTGCCAGCAGTCACATACGACAGGGGGCTGGCACAGATACGCAGTATTTT. Protein sequence: CASSHIRQGAGTDTQYF.

J is TRBJ1-2 and V is TRBV29-1, with D perhaps TRBD1 (5 bases). The CDR3 totals 14 residues. Germline lookup yields CDR1 SQVTM and CDR2 ANQGSEA. Trimming cost V 2 bases and J 1 base, with 11 bases left between them. CDR3 in DNA: TGCAGCGTTGAATGGCAGGGAGGTAACTATGGCTACACCTTC. The encoded protein is CSVEWQGGNYGYTF.

This clonotype ranks as medium-sized. The J gene is TRBJ2-2, the V gene TRBV11-1; 7 bases are a match to TRBD1. The CDR3 covers 15 residues. CDR1 SGHAT and CDR2 FQDESV come from the germline V gene (reference sequence). Unmatched junction bases numbered 10, after V lost 5 bases and J lost 7 bases. For the CDR3, the DNA is TGTGCCAGCAGCCCCCGAAGGGGGCAAAGCGGGGAGCTGTTTTTT. It is translated as CASSPRRGQSGELFF.

In its sample, this clonotype was seen many times. The chain has TRBV6-2 or TRBV6-3 and TRBJ2-1, with TRBD2 matching 12 bases. The CDR3 consists of 18 residues. Germline CDR1 and CDR2: MNHEY and SVGEGT. Trimming at V came to 6 bases and at J to 4 bases, leaving 13 bases not matched to a gene. The CDR3 is CASSLRISGTSGYNEQFF. DNA of the CDR3: TGTGCCAGCAGCCTCCGAATTTCCGGGACTAGCGGGTACAATGAGCAGTTCTTC.

Judged by abundance, this clonotype is medium-sized. The J gene is TRBJ2-1, the V gene TRBV5-4; TRBD1 is a possible D gene (6 bases). CDR3 length: 13 amino acids. CDR1 and CDR2 (germline): SGHNT, YYREEE (reference sequence). V shed 7 bases and J shed 2 bases, with 10 bases lying between them. CDR3 bases: TGTGCCAGCTCCGGACAGACCTACAATGAGCAGTTCTTC. Translating it yields CASSGQTYNEQFF. Complete variable domain (other parts from reference TRBV5-4 and TRBJ2-1): ETGVTQSPTHLIKTRGQQVTLRCSSQSGHNTVSWYQQALGQGPQFIFQYYREEENGRGNFPPRFSGLQFPNYSSELNVNALELDDSALYLCASSGQTYNEQFFGPGTRLTVL.

By its share, this clonotype is medium-sized. The chain carries TRBV30 and TRBJ2-1; the D gene is possibly TRBD1 (5 bases). The CDR3 has 13 residues. CDR1 is GTSNPN and CDR2 is SVGIG in the germline V gene (reference sequence). Trimming removed 1 base at V and 5 bases at J, with 9 bases between. The CDR3 DNA reads as TGTGCCTGGAGTGAAGACAGTCACAATGAGCAGTTCTTC. Protein: CAWSEDSHNEQFF.

In its sample, this clonotype is medium-sized. V gene TRBV5-5 combines with J gene TRBJ1-2; 10 nucleotides agree with TRBD1. Per germline, CDR1 SGHKS and CDR2 YYEKEE (reference sequence). With V trimmed by 3 bases and J by 5 bases, 7 bases remained unmatched. This CDR3 is 15 amino acids long. CDR3 nucleotide sequence: TGTGCCAGCAGCTGGGATTGGACAGGGGGTTATGGCTACACCTTC. It encodes CASSWDWTGGYGYTF.

In its sample, this clonotype is large (0.1 to 1%). This chain joins TRBV29-1 and TRBJ2-2, with TRBD2 matching 8 bases. After removal of 4 bases from V and 3 bases from J, the junction contained 10 bases not matched to a gene. CDR3 size: 16 residues. The V gene's germline CDR1 is SQVTM and CDR2 ANQGSEA. The CDR3 here is CSVGMAGGGYTGELFF. DNA for the CDR3: TGCAGCGTTGGAATGGCGGGAGGAGGGTACACCGGGGAGCTGTTTTTT.

This clonotype is deemed medium-sized. The chain is built from TRBV6-2 or TRBV6-3 and TRBJ2-3; a possible D gene is TRBD2 (6 bases). The CDR3 loop spans 15 amino acids. Germline loops: CDR1 MNHEY, CDR2 SVGEGT. V was trimmed by 5 bases and J by 0 bases, leaving 12 bases between them. Here the CDR3 reads CASSHSGTSTDTQYF. DNA of the CDR3: TGTGCCAGCAGTCATAGCGGCACTAGCACAGATACGCAGTATTTT.

This chain connects TRBV4-2 to TRBJ2-7; 7 bases agree with TRBD2. The CDR3 spans 17 residues. V trimming: 0 bases; J trimming: 7 bases; junction bases outside the gene matches: 15. CDR1 and CDR2 (germline): LGHNA, YNFKEQ. The CDR3 loop is CASSQELSGGPLGEQYF. The CDR3 nucleotides are TGTGCCAGCAGCCAAGAGCTGTCGGGAGGTCCACTGGGAGAGCAGTACTTC.